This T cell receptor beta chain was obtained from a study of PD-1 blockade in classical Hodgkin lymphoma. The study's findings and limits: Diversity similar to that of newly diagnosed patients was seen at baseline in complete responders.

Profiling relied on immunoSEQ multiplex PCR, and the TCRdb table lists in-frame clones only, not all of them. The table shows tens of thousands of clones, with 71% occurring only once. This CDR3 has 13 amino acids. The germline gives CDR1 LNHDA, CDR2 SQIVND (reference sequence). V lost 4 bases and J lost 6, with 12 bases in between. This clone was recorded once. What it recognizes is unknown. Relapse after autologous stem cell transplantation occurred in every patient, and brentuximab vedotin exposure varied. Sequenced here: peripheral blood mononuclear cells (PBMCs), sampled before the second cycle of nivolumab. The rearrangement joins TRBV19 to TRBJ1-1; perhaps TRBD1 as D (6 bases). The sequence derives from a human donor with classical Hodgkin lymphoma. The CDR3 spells CASSTYRESEAFF. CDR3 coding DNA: TGTGCCAGTAGTACATACAGGGAGTCTGAAGCTTTCTTT.